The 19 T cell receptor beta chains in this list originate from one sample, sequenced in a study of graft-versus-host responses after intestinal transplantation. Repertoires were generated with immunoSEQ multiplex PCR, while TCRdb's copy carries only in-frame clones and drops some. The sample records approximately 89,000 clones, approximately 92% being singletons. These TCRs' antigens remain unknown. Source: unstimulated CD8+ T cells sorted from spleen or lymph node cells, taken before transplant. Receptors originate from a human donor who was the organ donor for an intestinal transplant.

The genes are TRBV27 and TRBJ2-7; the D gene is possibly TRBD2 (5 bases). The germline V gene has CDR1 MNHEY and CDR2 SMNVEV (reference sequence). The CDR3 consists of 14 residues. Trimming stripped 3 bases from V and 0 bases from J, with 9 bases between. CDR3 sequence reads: CASSLGSFSYEQYF. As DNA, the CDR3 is TGTGCCAGCAGTTTGGGGAGTTTCTCCTACGAGCAGTACTTC.

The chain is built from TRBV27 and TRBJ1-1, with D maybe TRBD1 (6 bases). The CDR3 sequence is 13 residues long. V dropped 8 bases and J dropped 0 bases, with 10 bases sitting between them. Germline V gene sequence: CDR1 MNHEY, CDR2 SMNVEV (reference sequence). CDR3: CASFDRLNTEAFF. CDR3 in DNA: TGTGCCAGCTTTGACAGGTTGAACACTGAAGCTTTCTTT.

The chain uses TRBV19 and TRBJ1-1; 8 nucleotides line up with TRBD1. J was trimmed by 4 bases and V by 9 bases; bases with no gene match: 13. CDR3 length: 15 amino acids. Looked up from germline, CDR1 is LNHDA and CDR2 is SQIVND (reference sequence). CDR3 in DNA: TGTGCCAGCCGGAGTCAGGGGGCCTGGGGCACTGAAGCTTTCTTT. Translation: CASRSQGAWGTEAFF.

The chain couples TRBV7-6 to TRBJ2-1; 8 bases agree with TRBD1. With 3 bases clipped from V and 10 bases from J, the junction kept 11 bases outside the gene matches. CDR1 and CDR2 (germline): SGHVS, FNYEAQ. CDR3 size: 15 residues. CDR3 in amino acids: CASSLARTGSWEQFF. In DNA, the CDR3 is TGTGCCAGCAGCTTGGCCCGGACAGGGTCCTGGGAGCAGTTCTTC. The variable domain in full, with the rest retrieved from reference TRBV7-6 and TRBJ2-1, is GAGVSQSPRYKVTKRGQDVALRCDPISGHVSLYWYRQALGQGPEFLTYFNYEAQQDKSGLPNDRFSAERPEGSISTLTIQRTEQRDSAMYRCASSLARTGSWEQFFGPGTRLTVL.

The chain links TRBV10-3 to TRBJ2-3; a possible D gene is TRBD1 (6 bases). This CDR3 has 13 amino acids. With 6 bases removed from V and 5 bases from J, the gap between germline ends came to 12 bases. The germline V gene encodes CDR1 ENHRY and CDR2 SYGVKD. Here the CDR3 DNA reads TGTGCCATCAGGGGGGCTTGGGGAGATACGCAGTATTTT. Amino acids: CAIRGAWGDTQYF.

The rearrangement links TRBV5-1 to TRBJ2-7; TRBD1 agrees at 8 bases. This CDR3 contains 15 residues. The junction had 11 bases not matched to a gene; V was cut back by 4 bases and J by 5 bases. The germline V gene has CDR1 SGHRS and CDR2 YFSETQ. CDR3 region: CASSTRQGRANEQYF. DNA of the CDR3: TGCGCCAGCAGCACGCGACAGGGGCGAGCCAACGAGCAGTACTTC. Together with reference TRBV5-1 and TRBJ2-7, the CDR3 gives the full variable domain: KAGVTQTPRYLIKTRGQQVTLSCSPISGHRSVSWYQQTPGQGLQFLFEYFSETQRNKGNFPGRFSGRQFSNSRSEMNVSTLELGDSALYLCASSTRQGRANEQYFGPGTRLTVT.

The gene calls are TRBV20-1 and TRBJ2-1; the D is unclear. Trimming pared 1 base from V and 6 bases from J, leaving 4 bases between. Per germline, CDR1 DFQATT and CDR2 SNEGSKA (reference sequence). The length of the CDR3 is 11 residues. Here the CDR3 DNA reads TGCAGTGCTAGAGCTTTCAATGAGCAGTTCTTC. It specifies CSARAFNEQFF.

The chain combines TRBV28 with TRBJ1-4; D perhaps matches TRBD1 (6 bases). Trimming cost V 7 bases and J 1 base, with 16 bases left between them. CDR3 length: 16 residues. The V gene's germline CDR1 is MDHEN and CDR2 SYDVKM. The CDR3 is CASTCPHRETNEKLFF. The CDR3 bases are TGTGCCAGCACCTGCCCCCACAGGGAAACTAATGAAAAACTGTTTTTT. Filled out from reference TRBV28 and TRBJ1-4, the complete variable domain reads DVKVTQSSRYLVKRTGEKVFLECVQDMDHENMFWYRQDPGLGLRLIYFSYDVKMKEKGDIPEGYSVSREKKERFSLILESASTNQTSMYLCASTCPHRETNEKLFFGSGTQLSVL.

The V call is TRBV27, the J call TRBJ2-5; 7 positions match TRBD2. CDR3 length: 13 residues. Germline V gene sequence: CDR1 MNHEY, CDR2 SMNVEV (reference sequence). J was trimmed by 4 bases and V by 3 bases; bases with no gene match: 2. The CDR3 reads CASSLSGGETQYF. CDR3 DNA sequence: TGTGCCAGCAGTTTGTCGGGGGGAGAGACCCAGTACTTC.

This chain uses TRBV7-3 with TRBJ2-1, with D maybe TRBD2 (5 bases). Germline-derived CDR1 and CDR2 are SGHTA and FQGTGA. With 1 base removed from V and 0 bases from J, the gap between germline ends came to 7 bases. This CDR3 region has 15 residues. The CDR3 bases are TGTGCCAGCAGCTTAATAGCGAACTCCTACAATGAGCAGTTCTTC. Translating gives CASSLIANSYNEQFF.

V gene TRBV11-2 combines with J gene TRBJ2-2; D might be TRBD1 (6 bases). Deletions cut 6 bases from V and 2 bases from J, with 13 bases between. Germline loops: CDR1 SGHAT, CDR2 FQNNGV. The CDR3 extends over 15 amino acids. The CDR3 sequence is CASSIGDTNTGELFF. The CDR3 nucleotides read TGTGCCAGCAGTATAGGGGACACCAACACCGGGGAGCTGTTTTTT.

The CDR3 is CASSIGHHVGNTEAFF. DNA for the CDR3: TGTGCCAGTAGTATCGGACATCACGTCGGGAACACTGAAGCTTTCTTT. The chain has TRBV19 and TRBJ1-1; a possible D gene is TRBD1 (5 bases). The V gene lost 3 bases and the J gene lost 1 base, with 15 bases spanning the gap. CDR3 length: 16 amino acids. Per the germline V gene, CDR1 is LNHDA and CDR2 is SQIVND (reference sequence).

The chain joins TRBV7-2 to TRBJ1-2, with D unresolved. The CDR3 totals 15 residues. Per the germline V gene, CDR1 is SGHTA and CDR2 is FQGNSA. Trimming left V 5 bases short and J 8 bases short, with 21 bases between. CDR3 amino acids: CASSPLRDFPSGYTF. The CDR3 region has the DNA TGTGCCAGCAGCCCCCTTAGAGACTTCCCGTCAGGCTACACCTTC. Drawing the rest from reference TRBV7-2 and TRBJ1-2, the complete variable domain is GAGVSQSPSNKVTEKGKDVELRCDPISGHTALYWYRQSLGQGLEFLIYFQGNSAPDKSGLPSDRFSAERTGGSVSTLTIQRTQQEDSAVYLCASSPLRDFPSGYTFGSGTRLTVV.

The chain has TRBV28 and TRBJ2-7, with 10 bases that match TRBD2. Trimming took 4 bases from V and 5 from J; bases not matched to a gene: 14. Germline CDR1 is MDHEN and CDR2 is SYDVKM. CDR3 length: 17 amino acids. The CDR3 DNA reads TGTGCCAGCAGTTCTCCTCTAGCGGGAGTTCCAGGGGACGAGCAGTACTTC. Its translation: CASSSPLAGVPGDEQYF.

CDR3 nucleotides: TGTGCCAGCAGTCCCAAGGTAGCCCCTAGCACAGATACGCAGTATTTT. It encodes CASSPKVAPSTDTQYF. The chain couples TRBV7-9 to TRBJ2-3, with D uncertain. CDR1 SEHNR and CDR2 FQNEAQ come from the germline V gene (reference sequence). CDR3 size: 16 residues. With 6 bases removed from V and 0 bases from J, the gap between germline ends came to 16 bases.

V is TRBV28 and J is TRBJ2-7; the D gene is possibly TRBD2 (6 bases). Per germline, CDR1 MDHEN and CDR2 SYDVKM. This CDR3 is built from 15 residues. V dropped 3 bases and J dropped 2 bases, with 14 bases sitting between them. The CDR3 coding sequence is TGTGCCAGCAGTTTCCGCGGGACTTCTACCTACGAGCAGTACTTC. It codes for CASSFRGTSTYEQYF. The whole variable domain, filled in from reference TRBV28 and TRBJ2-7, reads DVKVTQSSRYLVKRTGEKVFLECVQDMDHENMFWYRQDPGLGLRLIYFSYDVKMKEKGDIPEGYSVSREKKERFSLILESASTNQTSMYLCASSFRGTSTYEQYFGPGTRLTVT.

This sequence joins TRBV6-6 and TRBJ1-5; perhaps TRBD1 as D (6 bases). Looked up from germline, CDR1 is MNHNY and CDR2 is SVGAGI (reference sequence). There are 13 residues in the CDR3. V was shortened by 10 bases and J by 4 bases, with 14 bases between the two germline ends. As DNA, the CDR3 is TGTGCCACCCAGACAGGCTCTAATCAGCCCCAGCATTTT. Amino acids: CATQTGSNQPQHF.

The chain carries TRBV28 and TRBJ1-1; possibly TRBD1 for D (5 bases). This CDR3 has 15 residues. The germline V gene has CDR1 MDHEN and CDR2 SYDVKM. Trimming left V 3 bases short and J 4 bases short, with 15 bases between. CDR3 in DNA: TGTGCCAGCAGTTTGCCCCCCCCGGGGGGCACTGAAGCTTTCTTT. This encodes CASSLPPPGGTEAFF.

This chain's CDR3 is CASSALLERRQGWAGANVLTF. DNA of the CDR3: TGTGCCAGCAGCGCCCTACTAGAACGAAGACAGGGTTGGGCTGGGGCCAACGTCCTGACTTTC. The chain uses TRBV9 and TRBJ2-6; 7 bases agree with TRBD1. This CDR3 is built from 21 residues. The ends lost 3 bases at V and 2 bases at J; junction bases unmatched: 20. CDR1 SGDLS and CDR2 YYNGEE come from the germline V gene.